This is a list of T cell receptor beta chains from one sample in a study of T-cell memory formation after mild COVID-19. In TCRdb, the 5' RACE reads were re-called with MiXCR into one record per CDR3 protein. This table holds about 140,000 distinct CDR3 sequences, 13% to 15% found once. The specimen was PBMCs or a T cell subset sorted from them (not recorded which). These receptors originate from an adult woman who had mild COVID-19 (a few samples of this study predate the infection). Cell type and time point are not known. CDR3s include the opening cysteine and the closing phenylalanine or tryptophan. A D gene is named only where the DNA matches it firmly. Only part of the rows carry a size: once, few, many, or a class if the clone is expanded.

>TRBD2|19|TRBV5-4|TRBJ2-3|few
CASSFDVAGGRVDTDTQYF
TGTGCCAGCAGCTTTGACGTAGCGGGGGGCCGTGTGGACACAGATACGCAGTATTTT
>TRBD1|13|TRBV7-6|TRBJ2-1|.
CASSLGDSHEQFF
TGTGCCAGCAGCTTAGGGGACAGCCATGAGCAGTTCTTC
>.|14|TRBV12-3/TRBV12-4|TRBJ2-7|few
CASSLWAGSYEQYF
TGTGCCAGCAGTTTATGGGCGGGCTCCTACGAGCAGTACTTC
>.|14|TRBV11-3|TRBJ2-3|.
CASSRRSDTDTQYF
TGTGCCAGCAGCCGCCGGAGCGACACAGATACGCAGTATTTT
>.|13|TRBV6-2/TRBV6-3|TRBJ2-3|.
CASSYHSTDTQYF
TGTGCCAGCAGTTACCACTCCACAGATACGCAGTATTTT
>.|11|TRBV30|TRBJ2-3|.
CAWRFADTQYF
TGTGCCTGGAGGTTTGCAGATACGCAGTATTTT
>.|15|TRBV15|TRBJ1-4|few
CATSTTGLNVEKLFF
TGTGCCACCAGCACCACAGGGCTTAATGTAGAAAAACTGTTTTTT
>TRBD1|16|TRBV9|TRBJ2-1|.
CASSVARDRPREEQFF
TGTGCCAGCAGCGTAGCCCGGGACAGGCCCCGGGAGGAGCAGTTCTTC
>.|16|TRBV7-9|TRBJ2-1|.
CASSLGGPPSYNEQFF
TGTGCCAGCAGCTTAGGGGGGCCACCCTCCTACAATGAGCAGTTCTTC
>TRBD2|16|TRBV20-1|TRBJ2-7|few
CSASDRRGTSSYEQYF
TGCAGTGCTAGTGATCGGCGGGGGACGAGCTCCTACGAGCAGTACTTC
>.|16|TRBV7-8|TRBJ2-7|.
CASSTTQTKGAYEQYF
TGTGCCAGCAGTACCACCCAAACGAAGGGGGCCTACGAGCAGTACTTC
>TRBD2|18|TRBV12-3/TRBV12-4|TRBJ2-7|many
CASSFLSVAGGSRYEQYF
TGTGCCAGCAGTTTTCTCTCCGTGGCGGGAGGTTCCCGATACGAGCAGTACTTC
>TRBD1|15|TRBV27|TRBJ1-2|few
CASSFLDRAIYGYTF
TGTGCCAGCAGTTTCCTCGACAGGGCCATCTATGGCTACACCTTC
>TRBD1|18|TRBV4-1|TRBJ1-1|.
CASHPAGGEGAGYTEAFF
TGCGCCAGCCACCCCGCAGGGGGTGAAGGGGCAGGGTACACTGAAGCTTTCTTT
>TRBD1|17|TRBV7-6|TRBJ2-3|.
CASSLVRTGAISDTQYF
TGTGCCAGCAGCTTAGTTCGGACAGGGGCCATTTCAGATACGCAGTATTTT
>TRBD1|13|TRBV29-1|TRBJ2-7|.
CSVDFQGAYEQYF
TGCAGCGTTGATTTCCAGGGGGCCTACGAGCAGTACTTC
>TRBD2|12|TRBV7-3|TRBJ2-3|many
CASSLGGGTQYF
TGTGCCAGCAGCTTGGGCGGGGGTACGCAGTATTTT
>.|15|TRBV5-1|TRBJ2-7|.
CASSFGQGADNEQYF
TGCGCCAGCAGCTTCGGCCAGGGAGCCGACAACGAGCAGTACTTC
>TRBD2|14|TRBV5-1|TRBJ2-7|few
CASSLGAGDYEQYF
TGCGCCAGCAGCTTGGGTGCGGGGGACTACGAGCAGTACTTC
>TRBD1|21|TRBV6-5|TRBJ2-7|few
CASSYEDGVVGLDRATYEQYF
TGTGCCAGCAGTTACGAGGATGGGGTCGTAGGACTGGACAGGGCAACCTACGAGCAGTACTTC
>.|16|TRBV13|TRBJ1-6|few
CASSASEGVGNSPLHF
TGTGCCAGCAGCGCATCTGAAGGGGTTGGTAATTCACCCCTCCACTTT
>.|16|TRBV7-6|TRBJ1-2|few
CASSPGRAKGLYGYTF
TGTGCCAGCAGCCCGGGGAGGGCGAAGGGGCTCTATGGCTACACCTTC